This TCR beta chain was profiled in a study of cytomegalovirus exposure and HLA in healthy donors. This clone was picked up a small number of times. 13 Jbeta primers and 60 Vbeta primers were used for the PCR. In the original processing: Per a later analysis, the number of unique TCR beta chains was about 80 million, of which roughly 9.9 million were shared. The data were produced by immunoSEQ multiplex PCR, yet TCRdb's version contains in-frame clones alone and is incomplete. That table supplies the V and J calls and clone size; D and trimming were determined from the DNA. The table records approximately 70,000 clones, 65% to 70% of them present only once. Germline loops: CDR1 SGHTA, CDR2 FQGNSA. Trimming stripped 0 bases from V and 0 bases from J, with 12 bases between. The CDR3 runs to 17 residues.

What was sequenced was PBMCs. The TCR sequence derives from a male donor in good health and CMV-seropositive. The chain carries TRBV7-2 and TRBJ1-5, with a tentative D call TRBD1 (5 bases). This CDR3 reads CASSLAGGGASNQPQHF. The DNA for the CDR3 is TGTGCCAGCAGCTTAGCAGGTGGAGGGGCTAGCAATCAGCCCCAGCATTTT.